This paragraph reports one T cell receptor (beta chain). This clonotype was recorded a few times. No antigen is known for it. The record has no base qualities; no much larger clone is one base away. The data originate from a study of CD8+CD57+ T cells in acquired aplastic anemia (dated by TCRdb to between 2018 and 2020). Regarding the complete study: DNA extracted from sorted CD4+ and CD8+ cells had a mean of approximately 3 ug, with a range of roughly 0.2 to 27.4 ug. A CD8+CD57+ expansion meant a frequency higher than the mean frequency seen in healthy subjects.

General study outcomes and caveats: No significant difference in CD8+ Simpson's diversity was found between patients and healthy controls (P=0.060). Roughly 30 CD8+ CDR3 sequences were found to be shared between patients and controls, but these sequences appeared to be highly expressed in patients and within the immunodominant clones of the patients.

Genomic DNA served as template for TCR beta VDJ combination and CDR3 sequence profiling. An Illumina HiSeq 2000 was the platform used for TCR repertoire sequencing. The authors' pipeline ran thus. Repertoire assessment relied on Simpson's diversity index, CDR3 size and DJ length profiles, and TRBV/TRBJ rearrangement plots. Whichever DNA sequence was most abundant in the deep sequencing data was defined as the immunodominant clone. CDR3 amino acid sequences were screened for sharing across subjects and compared with published repertoires and the VDJdb database. The public reads were quality trimmed at Q25 with fastp and then assembled into clones with MiXCR by TCRdb, keeping productive beta chains. Rows are unified per CDR3 protein, each entry keeping the most common DNA and genes. These V and J calls rely on TCRdb rather than the paper's analysis. The sample table contains about 160,000 distinct CDR3 sequences; only one count was recorded for more than 45% of them. The leading ten clones occupy roughly 2.9% of the sample.

From the germline V gene, CDR1 is SNHLY and CDR2 is FYNNEI. Including cysteine and phenylalanine, the CDR3 has 13 amino acids. The entry retains the CDR3 DNA only, 39 bases that are in frame from base 1. Relative to germline, V is 4 bases shorter and J is 5 bases shorter, with 11 bases between their ends. Patients chosen for sequencing had shown expansion of CD8+CD57+ cells by flow cytometry. All patients had severe acquired aplastic anemia diagnosed by International Study of Aplastic Anemia and Agranulocytosis and Camitta criteria. No therapy had been received by the patients at the time of blood sampling. TCR repertoires of sorted CD4+ and CD8+ blood T cells from severe aplastic anemia patients and healthy subjects were deep-sequenced in the study. Patients were enrolled in the USA under clinicaltrials.gov protocols 00001620, 01623167, 00001397, 00071045, 00081523 and 00961064. Ficoll-Paque density gradient centrifugation was used to isolate peripheral blood mononuclear cells. Before DNA extraction, CD4+ and CD8+ T cells were sorted with FACS or magnetic beads.

Material: sorted CD4+, CD8+, or CD8+CD57+ T cells (not recorded which) from PBMCs. The clonotype comes from a human donor with aplastic anemia. This sequence uses TRBV2 and TRBJ1-1; the best D guess is TRBD1, with 5 bases matching. The CDR3 here reads CASSGMGVTEAFF. The DNA sequence is TGTGCCAGCAGTGGAATGGGGGTGACTGAAGCTTTCTTT.